This T cell receptor (beta chain) was documented in a study of cytomegalovirus exposure and HLA in healthy donors. Study-wide points: Further analysis was carried out later, and it showed several of the most significant clusters appearing linked to common viral pathogens. Most TCR sequences were seen very rarely across donors, but some public TCRs occurred in many.

Details on this clone: Its antigen is unknown.

Both 60 Vbeta primers and 13 Jbeta primers went into the PCR. Data came from immunoSEQ multiplex PCR; TCRdb stores just in-frame clones and leaves some out. The profile shows around 190,000 clones, less than 85% of them singletons. The source material was PBMCs. The source of this sequence is a man aged 25 to 45 in good health and CMV-seropositive.

Here the CDR3 DNA reads TGTGCCAGCAGCTTCACACAGGGACAAGAGACCCAGTACTTC. Translating it yields CASSFTQGQETQYF. V gene TRBV9 combines with J gene TRBJ2-5, with D possibly being TRBD1 (6 bases). Germline CDR1 SGDLS, CDR2 YYNGEE. CDR3 length: 14 amino acids. The ends were cut back, 4 bases at V and 2 bases at J, with 12 bases in the middle.